Listed below are T cell receptor beta chains from one sample, sequenced in a study of T cell responses to AZD1222 COVID-19 vaccine. Using immunoSEQ multiplex PCR, the repertoire was profiled, and TCRdb retains in-frame clones only, with some absent. The profile shows fewer than 65,000 clones, about 86% of them singletons. This specimen was peripheral blood, taken on day 0 of AZD1222 vaccination. The receptors stem from an adult in good health. CDR3s include the opening cysteine and the closing phenylalanine or tryptophan. Fields, in order: D gene, J gene, V gene, clone size, CDR3 protein, CDR3 DNA. A D gene is named only where the DNA matches it firmly. The size of a clone is reported for some rows only, either as once, few or many, or as a class for expanded clones.

TRBD1 TRBJ1-6 TRBV2 NA CASIRDSLINSPLHF TGTGCCAGCATCCGGGACAGCTTGATTAATTCACCCCTCCACTTT
NA TRBJ2-1 TRBV19 NA CASSLGTQYNEQFF TGTGCCAGTAGCCTCGGGACACAATACAATGAGCAGTTCTTC
TRBD1 TRBJ1-5 TRBV6-1 NA CASSDDRGRQPQHF TGTGCCAGCAGTGACGACAGGGGGCGGCAGCCCCAGCATTTT
NA TRBJ1-1 TRBV19 NA CASSTTRGKAFF TGTGCCAGTAGTACCACCCGGGGGAAAGCTTTCTTT
TRBD2 TRBJ2-5 TRBV4-3 NA CASSKRSSGGETQYF TGCGCCAGCAGCAAAAGGTCTAGCGGGGGAGAGACCCAGTACTTC
TRBD1 TRBJ2-4 TRBV19 NA CASSIGQGRAKNIQYF TGTGCCAGTAGTATAGGACAGGGGAGGGCCAAAAACATTCAGTACTTC
TRBD1 TRBJ1-5 TRBV12-5 NA CASGPPPGQGIGQPQHF TGTGCTAGTGGCCCTCCGCCGGGACAGGGAATTGGTCAGCCCCAGCATTTT
NA TRBJ1-1 TRBV6-5 NA CASSYRGSNTEAFF TGTGCCAGCAGTTACAGGGGCTCGAACACTGAAGCTTTCTTT
NA TRBJ2-7 TRBV5-1 NA CASNLEPKVEQYF TGCGCCAGCAACTTAGAACCAAAAGTTGAGCAGTACTTC
NA TRBJ2-1 TRBV19 few CASSLWDTPAEQFF TGTGCCAGTAGTTTATGGGACACCCCGGCTGAGCAGTTCTTC
NA TRBJ1-1 TRBV5-1 NA CASSYAGVNTEAFF TGCGCCAGCAGCTACGCGGGAGTGAACACTGAAGCTTTCTTT
TRBD2 TRBJ2-1 TRBV18 NA CASSPRTSSYNEQFF TGTGCCAGCTCACCCCGGACTAGCTCCTACAATGAGCAGTTCTTC
TRBD1 TRBJ1-2 TRBV5-6 NA CASSYVDPGQGYGYTF TGTGCCAGCAGCTACGTGGACCCTGGACAGGGCTATGGCTACACCTTC
TRBD1 TRBJ2-5 TRBV5-5 NA CASSLGQGGETQYF TGTGCCAGCAGCTTGGGACAGGGTGGGGAGACCCAGTACTTC
TRBD2 TRBJ2-2 TRBV6-5 NA CATLGAGGFGELFF TGTGCCACCCTAGGGGCGGGAGGTTTCGGGGAGCTGTTTTTT
NA TRBJ1-5 TRBV6-5 NA CASIGKVGQPQHF TGTGCCAGCATCGGGAAGGTGGGTCAGCCCCAGCATTTT
NA TRBJ2-5 TRBV25-1 NA CASSAPGTGGETQYF TGTGCCAGCAGTGCCCCCGGGACTGGAGGGGAGACCCAGTACTTC
TRBD1 TRBJ2-7 TRBV15 NA CATSRKWDRDQEQYF TGTGCCACCAGCAGGAAATGGGACAGGGATCAGGAGCAGTACTTC
TRBD2 TRBJ2-3 TRBV11-2 NA CASSFTSGGTDTQYF TGTGCCAGCAGCTTTACTAGCGGGGGCACAGATACGCAGTATTTT
NA TRBJ1-2 TRBV7-9 once CASSLPQGTYGYTF TGTGCCAGCAGCTTACCCCAGGGGACCTATGGCTACACCTTC
TRBD2 TRBJ2-7 TRBV14 NA CASSLVAGGIYEQYF TGTGCCAGCAGCCTTGTAGCGGGAGGGATTTACGAGCAGTACTTC
NA TRBJ2-1 TRBV4-2 once CASSPGYEQFF TGTGCCAGCAGCCCCGGGTATGAGCAGTTCTTC
NA TRBJ1-2 TRBV28 NA CASSMGLVYGYTF TGTGCCAGCAGTATGGGGTTGGTCTATGGCTACACCTTC
TRBD1 TRBJ1-3 TRBV19 NA CATGQGRNTIYF TGTGCCACGGGACAGGGGCGAAACACCATATATTTT
NA TRBJ1-4 TRBV27 once CASSFPGDKLFF TGTGCCAGCAGTTTTCCGGGGGACAAACTGTTTTTT
NA TRBJ2-7 TRBV30 once CAWSVKVYEQYF TGTGCCTGGAGTGTGAAGGTCTACGAGCAGTACTTC
NA TRBJ2-2 TRBV7-2 NA CASSPQHRRGELFF TGTGCCAGCAGCCCCCAGCACCGACGCGGGGAGCTGTTTTTT
NA TRBJ1-2 TRBV19 NA CASTRSMDPSTGRYGYTF TGTGCCAGTACCCGCTCAATGGATCCCTCGACAGGACGCTATGGCTACACCTTC
NA TRBJ1-1 TRBV9 NA CASSASDSEMNTEAFF TGTGCCAGCAGCGCCTCCGATTCGGAAATGAACACTGAAGCTTTCTTT
NA TRBJ1-2 TRBV6-5 once CASSYSFGGTNYGYTF TGTGCCAGCAGTTACTCGTTCGGGGGCACCAACTATGGCTACACCTTC
NA TRBJ1-4 TRBV4-2 NA CASSPGAATNEKLFF TGTGCCAGCAGCCCCGGGGCAGCAACTAATGAAAAACTGTTTTTT
TRBD1 TRBJ2-5 TRBV5-4 NA CASRRQGPGETQYF TGTGCCAGCAGAAGACAGGGGCCTGGGGAGACCCAGTACTTC
NA TRBJ1-6 TRBV28 NA CASSSALPSYNSPLHF TGTGCCAGCAGTTCCGCGTTACCCTCCTATAATTCACCCCTCCACTTT
NA TRBJ2-5 TRBV10-3 NA CAISERGVGGQETQYF TGTGCCATCAGTGAGCGGGGCGTGGGGGGCCAAGAGACCCAGTACTTC
NA TRBJ2-7 TRBV19 few CASSLKVLFYEQYF TGTGCCAGTAGTTTAAAGGTACTCTTCTACGAGCAGTACTTC
NA TRBJ1-5 TRBV4-2 NA CASSQAVAGSNQPQHF TGTGCCAGCAGCCAAGCGGTGGCAGGGAGCAATCAGCCCCAGCATTTT
NA TRBJ1-1 TRBV5-4 once CASSLFGGEVFF TGTGCCAGCAGCTTGTTCGGAGGGGAGGTTTTCTTT
NA TRBJ1-1 TRBV14 few CASSRRGGTNTEAFF TGTGCCAGCAGCCGCAGGGGCGGGACGAACACTGAAGCTTTCTTT
NA TRBJ1-2 TRBV27 few CASRKQGIDGYTF TGTGCCAGCAGGAAACAGGGTATTGATGGCTACACCTTC
NA TRBJ2-7 TRBV6-2/TRBV6-3 NA CASSRDNYEQYF TGTGCCAGCAGTCGGGACAACTACGAGCAGTACTTC
NA TRBJ1-4 TRBV5-4 NA CASSPRDGNEKLFF TGTGCCAGCAGCCCCCGGGACGGAAATGAAAAACTGTTTTTT
TRBD2 TRBJ2-1 TRBV6-5 NA CASSYVGPSGTVEQFF TGTGCCAGCAGCTACGTAGGGCCTAGCGGGACGGTTGAGCAGTTCTTC
NA TRBJ2-5 TRBV7-9 few CASSLSVGYQETQYF TGTGCCAGCAGCTTATCGGTAGGGTACCAAGAGACCCAGTACTTC
NA TRBJ1-3 TRBV18 NA CASSPPPGNTIYF TGTGCCAGCTCACCACCGCCGGGAAACACCATATATTTT
NA TRBJ1-1 TRBV7-9 NA CASSSGPAGTEAFF TGTGCCAGCAGCTCCGGGCCCGCGGGCACTGAAGCTTTCTTT
NA TRBJ1-1 TRBV6-2/TRBV6-3 NA CASSPQYTEAFF TGTGCCAGCAGTCCACAGTACACTGAAGCTTTCTTT
NA TRBJ1-6 TRBV5-4 NA CASSQPTGNNSPLHF TGTGCCAGCAGCCAACCGACGGGGAATAATTCACCCCTCCACTTT
NA TRBJ2-5 TRBV27 NA CASSPRGAGETQYF TGTGCCAGCAGTCCCCGGGGGGCGGGAGAGACCCAGTACTTC
NA TRBJ1-1 TRBV7-2 NA CASSPYMNTEAFF TGTGCCAGCAGCCCGTACATGAACACTGAAGCTTTCTTT
TRBD2 TRBJ2-5 TRBV3-1/TRBV3-2 NA CASSQLAGGLGETQYF TGTGCCAGCAGCCAACTAGCGGGAGGGCTGGGAGAGACCCAGTACTTC
NA TRBJ2-5 TRBV28 NA CASSSRQDRRETQYF TGTGCCAGCTCCTCACGACAGGATCGGCGAGAGACCCAGTACTTC
TRBD1 TRBJ1-5 TRBV25-1 NA CASSPWGEGAGQPQHF TGTGCCAGCAGTCCCTGGGGGGAGGGGGCAGGTCAGCCCCAGCATTTT
TRBD1 TRBJ1-2 TRBV18 NA CASSLLDRDSGYTF TGTGCCAGCTCACTACTCGACAGGGACAGTGGCTACACCTTC
TRBD1 TRBJ1-1 TRBV19 NA CASTQGQGRTVTEAFF TGTGCCAGTACCCAAGGACAGGGGAGGACGGTCACTGAAGCTTTCTTT